The rows below give T cell receptor beta chains drawn from one sample of a study of molecular identifiers for immune sequencing clone quantification. Using its own MiXCR run on the PCR reads, TCRdb lists one record per CDR3 protein. The sample comprises approximately 590,000 distinct CDR3 sequences, about 25% of which are singletons, and about 0.8% rests with the top ten. The sequenced material came from naive CD8+ T cells from blood, with Jurkat cell RNA spiked in. The receptors stem from a human donor in good health. Some libraries in this study had Jurkat cell RNA spiked in. CDR3s include the opening cysteine and the closing phenylalanine or tryptophan. The order of the fields is V gene, J gene, CDR3 protein.

TRBV4-1	TRBJ2-7	CASSQSGGGTYEQYF
TRBV6-5	TRBJ2-5	CASSFQGKEYF
TRBV15	TRBJ1-1	CATSRDIDRNTEAFF
TRBV7-9	TRBJ1-1	CASSGAWGWGTEAFF
TRBV7-9	TRBJ2-3	CASSFTGQVDTQYF
TRBV27	TRBJ1-1	CASRRRQGADTEAFF
TRBV7-9	TRBJ1-1	CASSSPRGSTEAFF
TRBV12-3/TRBV12-4	TRBJ2-7	CASSPQGTPDEQYF
TRBV11-1	TRBJ2-3	CASSLLDRGPDTQYF
TRBV7-7	TRBJ1-1	CASSPFIAAMNTEAFF
TRBV24-1	TRBJ2-1	CATHSGNEQFF
TRBV9	TRBJ2-3	CASSEYVGLAGATDTQYF
TRBV5-5	TRBJ1-1	CASSRTRTGVNTEAFF
TRBV5-1	TRBJ2-1	CASSLNQPSSYNEQFF
TRBV19	TRBJ2-7	CASSEPGLFYEQYF
TRBV25-1	TRBJ2-7	CASSVWTGRSEQYF
TRBV28	TRBJ2-7	CASSFTTREGKPYEQYF
TRBV28	TRBJ1-6	CASSFRAYNSPLHF
TRBV4-1	TRBJ1-2	CASSQAGLSGYTF
TRBV4-3	TRBJ2-3	CASSQADRSTDTQYF
TRBV7-9	TRBJ2-5	CASSHRDRSQETQYF
TRBV6-2/TRBV6-3	TRBJ2-7	CASSETSSSYEQYF
TRBV4-3	TRBJ2-7	CASSQDPGQGAGEQYF
TRBV4-3	TRBJ1-2	CASSQDEGLAYGYTF
TRBV4-1	TRBJ1-1	CASSRLGEGTGSNTEAFF
TRBV12-3/TRBV12-4	TRBJ2-2	CASSGQGPYTGELFF
TRBV13	TRBJ2-1	CASSLEGPYNYNEQFF
TRBV20-1	TRBJ1-5	CSARPQGAGHQPQHF
TRBV11-2	TRBJ2-5	CASSSQTQYF
TRBV12-3/TRBV12-4	TRBJ2-7	CASSLADREQYF
TRBV12-5	TRBJ2-3	CASGFSTDTSTDTQYF
TRBV13	TRBJ2-2	CASRGPGPGELFF
TRBV19	TRBJ1-1	CASSIVAQGDTEAFF
TRBV4-1	TRBJ1-1	CASSQDGRAEAFF
TRBV19	TRBJ2-4	CASSIGGRSFKNIQYF